The rows below give T cell receptor beta chains drawn from one sample of a study of T cells in Graves' hyperthyroidism and ophthalmopathy. TCRdb re-derived calls from the multiplex PCR reads in MiXCR, one entry per CDR3 protein. Here the sample spans 500,000 to 650,000 distinct CDR3 sequences, about 14% being singletons. Sample: blood. The receptors here all came from a woman aged 45-60 years with Graves' ophthalmopathy. CDR3s include the opening cysteine and the closing phenylalanine or tryptophan. A D gene is named only where the DNA matches it firmly. Not all rows give a size; the values are once, few, many and, for expanded clones, a class.

j_gene	abundance	v_gene	d_gene	len	CDR3nt	CDR3aa
TRBJ2-3	.	TRBV11-2	TRBD2	16	TGTGCCAGCAGCCATCGGACTAGCGGGAAAACAGATACGCAGTATTTT	CASSHRTSGKTDTQYF
TRBJ1-2	few	TRBV4-3	.	15	TGCGCCAGCAGCCAAGATAGCGGGTACGATGTTGGCTACACCTTC	CASSQDSGYDVGYTF
TRBJ2-7	many	TRBV20-1	.	14	TGCAGTGCCACTCTCGACAGGCCCTCCTACGAGCAGTACTTC	CSATLDRPSYEQYF
TRBJ2-7	many	TRBV5-1	.	15	TGCGCCAGCAGCTTGGTTCCAGGGGATACCTACGAGCAGTACTTC	CASSLVPGDTYEQYF
TRBJ2-1	few	TRBV29-1	TRBD2	17	TGCAGCGTTGAAGGGGGACTAGCGGGAAGGATAGTAGGTGAGCAGTTCTTC	CSVEGGLAGRIVGEQFF
TRBJ2-5	.	TRBV13	TRBD2	15	TGTGCCAGCAGCGAAGCGGGGGAGTCGGAAGAGACCCAGTACTTC	CASSEAGESEETQYF
TRBJ1-1	many	TRBV27	TRBD1	18	TGTGCCAGCAGTTTATTATTCCGGTCCGGGACAGAGAACACTGAAGCTTTCTTT	CASSLLFRSGTENTEAFF
TRBJ2-6	many	TRBV27	.	17	TGTGCCAGCAGTTTATTAGGTCGGGGGACAGGGGCCAACGTCCTGACTTTC	CASSLLGRGTGANVLTF
TRBJ1-5	many	TRBV28	TRBD1	15	TGTGCCAGCAGTTTATGGGGACAGGGCAATCAGCCCCAGCATTTT	CASSLWGQGNQPQHF
TRBJ2-5	.	TRBV9	.	13	TGTGCCAGCAGCGTAGAGCCCCAAGAGACCCAGTACTTC	CASSVEPQETQYF
TRBJ2-3	many	TRBV30	.	14	TGTGCCTGGAGTGGTGGGCGCGGCACAGATACGCAGTATTTT	CAWSGGRGTDTQYF
TRBJ1-5	once	TRBV19	.	14	TGTGCCAGTGGGAGAGGGGATAGCAATCAGCCCCAGCATTTT	CASGRGDSNQPQHF
TRBJ2-7	many	TRBV18	TRBD1	14	TGTGCCAGCTCACCCAGGGGGTGGAGAAGTGAGCAGTACTTC	CASSPRGWRSEQYF
TRBJ1-2	.	TRBV10-3	TRBD1	15	TGTGCCATCAGTGAGACGGGACAGAACCTCTATGGCTACACCTTC	CAISETGQNLYGYTF
TRBJ2-7	.	TRBV6-5	.	14	TGTGCCAGCAGTTTCTCACAGGGACGCTACGAGCAGTACTTC	CASSFSQGRYEQYF
TRBJ2-2	.	TRBV2	TRBD2	16	TGTGCCAGCGCCCTGAATAGCGGGAGGGACACCGGGGAGCTGTTTTTT	CASALNSGRDTGELFF
TRBJ2-1	many	TRBV11-2	.	15	TGTGCCAGCAGAGGGTGGGGGGACAGCTACAATGAGCAGTTCTTC	CASRGWGDSYNEQFF
TRBJ2-5	few	TRBV15	TRBD2	14	TGTGCCACGCAAACTAGCGGGAGCAGAGAGACCCAGTACTTC	CATQTSGSRETQYF
TRBJ2-3	many	TRBV5-4	TRBD1	15	TGTGCCAGCACCCGATCGGGACAGGTGGCAGATACGCAGTATTTT	CASTRSGQVADTQYF
TRBJ1-4	many	TRBV18	.	14	TGTGCCAGCTCACCAGATGGGCGTAATGAAAAACTGTTTTTT	CASSPDGRNEKLFF
TRBJ2-3	.	TRBV28	TRBD2	19	TGTGCCAGCAGTTTATTACTAGCGGGAGGGGCACGAGGCACAGATACGCAGTATTTT	CASSLLLAGGARGTDTQYF
TRBJ2-1	.	TRBV18	.	14	TGTGCCAGCTCACCCCCGTTACTAGCTTTTGAGCAGTTCTTC	CASSPPLLAFEQFF
TRBJ2-3	many	TRBV12-3/TRBV12-4	.	15	TGTGCCAGCAGTTTAGAGTCTACAGCGACAGATACGCAGTATTTT	CASSLESTATDTQYF
TRBJ1-1	many	TRBV5-1	.	12	TGCGCCAGCAGCTTAACAGGGATTGGAGCTTTCTTT	CASSLTGIGAFF
TRBJ2-3	few	TRBV20-1	TRBD2	17	TGCAGTGCCGCAAATTTCGACGTAGCGGGCATCACAGATACGCAGTATTTT	CSAANFDVAGITDTQYF
TRBJ2-5	.	TRBV11-2	TRBD2	14	TGTGCCAGCAGGATAGCGGGCAGCCAAGAGACCCAGTACTTC	CASRIAGSQETQYF
TRBJ2-7	many	TRBV7-3	.	16	TGTGCCAGCAGCCTCCCGGGACTTTTTGATGGCTACGAGCAGTACTTC	CASSLPGLFDGYEQYF
TRBJ1-1	many	TRBV28	TRBD1	15	TGTGCCAGCAGGAGCCTCGACAGGGGGAACACTGAAGCTTTCTTT	CASRSLDRGNTEAFF
TRBJ2-5	many	TRBV11-2	.	17	TGTGCCAGCAGCCCCGGACCCCAGGGCTCGGGATACGAGACCCAGTACTTC	CASSPGPQGSGYETQYF
TRBJ2-2	.	TRBV7-2	.	14	TGTGCCAGCAGCTTAGAAGTGCCCACCGGGGAGCTGTTTTTT	CASSLEVPTGELFF
TRBJ2-1	many	TRBV7-2	.	14	TGTGCCAGCAGCTTACAGGGACCACACAATGAGCAGTTCTTC	CASSLQGPHNEQFF
TRBJ2-2	few	TRBV20-1	.	15	TGCAGTGCTAGAGTGCAGGGGAGGAGGAACGGGGAGCTGTTTTTT	CSARVQGRRNGELFF
TRBJ2-7	many	TRBV7-8	.	13	TGTGCCAGCAGCCTTGGACGGGAATACGAGCAGTACTTC	CASSLGREYEQYF
TRBJ2-1	many	TRBV28	.	13	TGTGCCAGCAGTGGTGGAGGGTACAATGAGCAGTTCTTC	CASSGGGYNEQFF
TRBJ1-6	few	TRBV20-1	.	14	TGCAGTGCTATGGGGGTGGGGAGGAGTTCACCCCTCCACTTT	CSAMGVGRSSPLHF
TRBJ1-3	few	TRBV19	TRBD1	15	TGTGCCAGTAGTAGCTCGGGACAGCATGGAAACACCATATATTTT	CASSSSGQHGNTIYF
TRBJ2-7	many	TRBV12-3/TRBV12-4	.	14	TGTGCCAGCAGGTACCGGGACACCAGCTACGAGCAGTACTTC	CASRYRDTSYEQYF
TRBJ2-7	many	TRBV20-1	TRBD2	15	TGCAGTGCTAGAGATCTGACTAGCGGAGACTACGAGCAGTACTTC	CSARDLTSGDYEQYF
TRBJ2-1	many	TRBV2	TRBD1	22	TGTGCCATCGAACGCCGGGACAGCGAACTCGGACTCCCTCCCGTCGCATTGGATGAGCAGTTCTTC	CAIERRDSELGLPPVALDEQFF
TRBJ2-1	.	TRBV7-3	TRBD2	14	TGTGCCAGCAGCTTAGGGAGGGCAGACAATGAGCAGTTCTTC	CASSLGRADNEQFF
TRBJ1-1	few	TRBV4-1	.	12	TGCGCCAGCAGCCAAGATGACAGGGAAGCTTTCTTT	CASSQDDREAFF
TRBJ2-5	.	TRBV9	.	15	TGTGCCAGCAGCGTAGCAGTAGCGGTACAAGAGGCCCAGTACTTC	CASSVAVAVQEAQYF
TRBJ2-1	few	TRBV5-5	TRBD1	16	TGTGCCAGCAGCTTGCTCGTCGGGACAGGGCGGAATGAGCAGTTCTTC	CASSLLVGTGRNEQFF
TRBJ2-3	.	TRBV20-1	TRBD2	14	TGCAGTGCTAGAGAAGGTAGCGGGACAGATACGCAGTATTTT	CSAREGSGTDTQYF
TRBJ2-3	many	TRBV20-1	.	15	TGCAGTGCTAGCGGGCGGAAGGAGAGCACAGATACGCAGTATTTT	CSASGRKESTDTQYF
TRBJ2-1	.	TRBV20-1	.	12	TGCAGTGCTTTACCCGGGACCAATATTGAGTTCTTC	CSALPGTNIEFF
TRBJ1-1	many	TRBV19	TRBD1	13	TGTGCCAGTAGGACGACAGGGGGCTTTCGAGCTTTCTTT	CASRTTGGFRAFF
TRBJ2-6	.	TRBV11-2	.	15	TGTGCCAGCAGCCAACAGTCGTCCGGGGCCAACGTCCTGACTTTC	CASSQQSSGANVLTF
TRBJ1-2	.	TRBV9	TRBD1	12	TGTGCCAGCAGCGTAGGGACAGGTCGCTACACCTTC	CASSVGTGRYTF
TRBJ2-3	many	TRBV7-9	TRBD2	16	TGTGCCAGCAGCTTGAGAGTGGCGGGAGCATCAGATACGCAGTATTTT	CASSLRVAGASDTQYF